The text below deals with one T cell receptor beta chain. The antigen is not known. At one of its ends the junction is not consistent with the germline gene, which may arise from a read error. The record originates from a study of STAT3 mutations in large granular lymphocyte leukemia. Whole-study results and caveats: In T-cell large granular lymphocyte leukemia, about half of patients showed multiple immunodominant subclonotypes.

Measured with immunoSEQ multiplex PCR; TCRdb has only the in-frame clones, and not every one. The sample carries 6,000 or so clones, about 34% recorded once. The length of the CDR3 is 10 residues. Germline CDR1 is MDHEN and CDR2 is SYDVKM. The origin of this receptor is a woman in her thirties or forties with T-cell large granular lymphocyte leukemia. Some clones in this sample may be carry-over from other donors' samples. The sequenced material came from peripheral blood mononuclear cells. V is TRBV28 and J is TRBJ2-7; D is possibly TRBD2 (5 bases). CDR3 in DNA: TGTGCCAGCAGTTGCCAGCAGAGGGACTTC. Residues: CASSCQQRDF.